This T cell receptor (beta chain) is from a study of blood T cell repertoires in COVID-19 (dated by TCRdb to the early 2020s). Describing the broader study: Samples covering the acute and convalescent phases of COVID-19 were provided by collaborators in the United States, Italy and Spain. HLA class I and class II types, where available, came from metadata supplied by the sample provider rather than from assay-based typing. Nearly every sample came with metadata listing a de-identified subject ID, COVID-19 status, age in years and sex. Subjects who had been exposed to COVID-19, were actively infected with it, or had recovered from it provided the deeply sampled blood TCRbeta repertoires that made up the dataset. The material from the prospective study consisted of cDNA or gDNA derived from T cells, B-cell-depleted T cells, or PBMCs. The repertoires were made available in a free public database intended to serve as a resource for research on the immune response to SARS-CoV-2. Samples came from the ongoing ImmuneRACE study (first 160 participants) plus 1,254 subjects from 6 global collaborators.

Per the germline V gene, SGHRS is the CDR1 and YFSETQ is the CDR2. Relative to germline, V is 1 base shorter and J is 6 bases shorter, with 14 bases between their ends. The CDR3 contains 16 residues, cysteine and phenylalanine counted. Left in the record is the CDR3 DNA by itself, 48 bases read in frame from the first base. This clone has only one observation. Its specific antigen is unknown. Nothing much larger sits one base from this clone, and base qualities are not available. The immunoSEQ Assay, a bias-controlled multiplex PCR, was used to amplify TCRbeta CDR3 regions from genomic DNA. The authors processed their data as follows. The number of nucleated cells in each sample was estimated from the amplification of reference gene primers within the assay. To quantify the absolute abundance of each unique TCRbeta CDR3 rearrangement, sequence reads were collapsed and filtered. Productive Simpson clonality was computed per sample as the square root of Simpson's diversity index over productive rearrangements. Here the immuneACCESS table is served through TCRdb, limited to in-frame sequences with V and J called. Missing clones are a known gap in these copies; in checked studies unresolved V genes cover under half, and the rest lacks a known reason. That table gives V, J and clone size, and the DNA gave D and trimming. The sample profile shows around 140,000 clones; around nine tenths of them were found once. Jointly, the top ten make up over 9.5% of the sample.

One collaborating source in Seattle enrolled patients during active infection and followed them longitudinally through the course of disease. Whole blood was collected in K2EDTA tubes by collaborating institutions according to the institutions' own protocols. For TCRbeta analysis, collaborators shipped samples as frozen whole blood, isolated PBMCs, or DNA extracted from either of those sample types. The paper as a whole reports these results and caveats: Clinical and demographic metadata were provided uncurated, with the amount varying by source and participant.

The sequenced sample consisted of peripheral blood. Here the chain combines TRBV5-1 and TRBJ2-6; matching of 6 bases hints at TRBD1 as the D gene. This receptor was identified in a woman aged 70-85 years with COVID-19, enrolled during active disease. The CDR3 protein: CASSLWGQHKANVLTF. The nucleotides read TGCGCCAGCAGCTTGTGGGGGCAGCATAAGGCCAACGTCCTGACTTTC.